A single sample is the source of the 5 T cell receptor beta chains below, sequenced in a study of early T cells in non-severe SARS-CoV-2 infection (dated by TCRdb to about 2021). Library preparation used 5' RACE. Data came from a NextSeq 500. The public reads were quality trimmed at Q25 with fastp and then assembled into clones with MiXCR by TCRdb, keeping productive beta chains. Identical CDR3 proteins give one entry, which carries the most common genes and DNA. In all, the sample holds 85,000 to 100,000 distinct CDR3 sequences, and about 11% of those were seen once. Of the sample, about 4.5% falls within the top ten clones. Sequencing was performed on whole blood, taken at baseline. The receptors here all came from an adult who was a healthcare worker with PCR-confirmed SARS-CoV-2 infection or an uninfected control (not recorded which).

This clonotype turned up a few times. The CDR3 region is CASKGTSRYEQYF. The DNA for the CDR3 is TGTGCCAGCAAGGGGACTAGTAGGTACGAGCAGTACTTC. The chain uses TRBV2 and TRBJ2-7; 8 nucleotides match TRBD2. Looked up from germline, CDR1 is SNHLY and CDR2 is FYNNEI. The CDR3 has 13 residues. The V gene end was trimmed by 7 bases and the J gene end by 4 bases; junction bases not matched to a gene: 6. The variable domain in full, completed from reference TRBV2 and TRBJ2-7, reads EPEVTQTPSHQVTQMGQEVILRCVPISNHLYFYWYRQILGQKVEFLVSFYNNEISEKSEIFDDQFSVERPDGSNFTLKIRSTKLEDSAMYFCASKGTSRYEQYFGPGTRLTVT.

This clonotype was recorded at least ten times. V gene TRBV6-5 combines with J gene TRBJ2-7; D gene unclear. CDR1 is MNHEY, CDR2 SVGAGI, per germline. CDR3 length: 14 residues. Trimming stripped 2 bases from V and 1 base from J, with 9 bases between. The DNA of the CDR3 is TGTGCCAGCAGTTACGATAGGGAATCCTACGAGCAGTACTTC. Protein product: CASSYDRESYEQYF.

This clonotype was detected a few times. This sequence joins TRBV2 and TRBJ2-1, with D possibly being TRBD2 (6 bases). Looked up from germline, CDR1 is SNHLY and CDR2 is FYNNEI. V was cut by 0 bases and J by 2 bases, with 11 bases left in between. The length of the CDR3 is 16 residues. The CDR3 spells CASSEAMGGTYNEQFF. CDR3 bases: TGTGCCAGCAGTGAAGCGATGGGGGGAACCTACAATGAGCAGTTCTTC.

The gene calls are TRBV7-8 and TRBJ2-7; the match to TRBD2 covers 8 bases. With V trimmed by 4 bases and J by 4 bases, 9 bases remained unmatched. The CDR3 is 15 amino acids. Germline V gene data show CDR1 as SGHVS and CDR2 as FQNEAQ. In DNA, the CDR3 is TGTGCCAGCAGCTGGTCTCGCGGGGGGCAGTACGAGCAGTACTTC. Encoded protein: CASSWSRGGQYEQYF.

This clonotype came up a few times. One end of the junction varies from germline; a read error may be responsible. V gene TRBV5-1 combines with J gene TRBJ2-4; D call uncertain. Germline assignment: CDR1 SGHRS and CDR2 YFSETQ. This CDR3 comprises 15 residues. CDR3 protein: CASSLLSVAENIQYF. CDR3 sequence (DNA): TGCGCCAGCAGCTTGCTTTCGGTAGCCGAAAACATTCAGTACTTC.